These 17 T cell receptor beta chains share one sample of origin, sequenced in a study of CD8+ T cells in alopecia areata. RNA was extracted and reverse transcribed into cDNA as the sequencing template. Measured with immunoSEQ multiplex PCR; TCRdb has only the in-frame clones, and not every one. The sample includes fewer than 150,000 clones, around four fifths of them seen just once. The treatment was: oral pan-JAK inhibitor, 5-10 mg twice daily. The specimen was CD8+ T cells sorted from blood, collected at week 4, from a patient treated with tofacitinib. Source of these receptors: a human donor with alopecia areata.

The chain employs TRBV6-9 and TRBJ2-7, with D perhaps TRBD1 (6 bases). The V gene's germline CDR1 is MNHGY and CDR2 SVAAGI. CDR3 length: 18 amino acids. V was cut by 4 bases and J by 0 bases, with 22 bases left in between. The CDR3 nucleotides are TGTGCCAGCAGTTCTACGTACATTGAGGGGGTTAGCTCCTACGAGCAGTACTTC. Its translation is CASSSTYIEGVSSYEQYF.

This chain joins TRBV29-1 and TRBJ2-5; perhaps TRBD2 as D (6 bases). The length of the CDR3 is 13 residues. V was pared by 7 bases and J by 3 bases, with 15 bases between. CDR1 is SQVTM and CDR2 is ANQGSEA in the germline V gene. This chain's CDR3 is CSADGGVEETQYF. CDR3 nucleotide sequence: TGCAGCGCCGACGGGGGAGTAGAAGAGACCCAGTACTTC.

The chain has TRBV19 and TRBJ2-7, with no clear D. This CDR3 region has 14 residues. Per the germline V gene, CDR1 is LNHDA and CDR2 is SQIVND (reference sequence). The V gene lost 3 bases and the J gene lost 0 bases, with 9 bases spanning the gap. The CDR3 sequence is CASSIGLNSYEQYF. In DNA form, the CDR3 reads TGTGCCAGTAGTATCGGGCTGAACTCCTACGAGCAGTACTTC.

The sample holds one count of this clone. This sequence joins TRBV19 and TRBJ2-2; tentatively, D is TRBD1 (6 bases). The CDR3 loop spans 18 amino acids. Germline V CDR1 and CDR2: LNHDA, SQIVND (reference sequence). Trimming pared 6 bases from V and 2 bases from J, leaving 22 bases between. CDR3 coding DNA: TGTGCCAGTAGCGTTTTCACAGGGAATTCCATAAACACCGGGGAGCTGTTTTTT. It specifies CASSVFTGNSINTGELFF.

The rearrangement links TRBV29-1 to TRBJ1-2; 8 positions match TRBD1. The CDR3 loop spans 12 amino acids. The J segment lost 6 bases and the V segment lost 1 base, leaving 1 base of the junction unmatched. The V gene's germline CDR1 is SQVTM and CDR2 ANQGSEA. The CDR3 nucleotides are TGCAGCGTTGAAGGACAGGGGAATGGCTACACCTTC. This codes for CSVEGQGNGYTF.

This chain connects TRBV2 to TRBJ1-6; 10 bases are shared with TRBD1. The CDR3 runs to 14 residues. In germline, CDR1 is SNHLY, CDR2 FYNNEI. The V gene end was trimmed by 6 bases and the J gene end by 7 bases; junction bases not matched to a gene: 3. The CDR3 coding sequence is TGTGCCAGCAGGGCGGGACAGGGGAATTCACCCCTCCACTTT. It codes for CASRAGQGNSPLHF.

CDR3 protein: CAWEGEEGIQYF. CDR3 bases: TGTGCCTGGGAAGGGGAGGAAGGCATTCAGTACTTC. V and J are TRBV30 and TRBJ2-4; tentative D call: TRBD2 (6 bases). CDR1 and CDR2 from the germline V gene are GTSNPN and SVGIG (reference sequence). This CDR3 is 12 amino acids long. V shed 5 bases and J shed 9 bases, with 14 bases lying between them.

The rearrangement links TRBV10-3 to TRBJ2-7, with no clear D. This CDR3 has 17 amino acids. CDR1 and CDR2 (germline): ENHRY, SYGVKD. Between the trimmed V and J ends, which lost 2 bases and 2 bases, there was a span of 19 bases. CDR3 bases: TGTGCCATCAGTGAGGTGCGACCGAACAGCCGTACCTACGAGCAGTACTTC. Translating gives CAISEVRPNSRTYEQYF.

J is TRBJ1-2 and V is TRBV27; no clear D gene. The CDR3 has 15 residues. Trimming stripped 4 bases from V and 5 bases from J, with 17 bases between. Germline values: CDR1 MNHEY, CDR2 SMNVEV (reference sequence). The CDR3 protein is CASSWTQSVGYGYTF. The CDR3 DNA sequence: TGTGCCAGCAGTTGGACCCAATCAGTGGGGTATGGCTACACCTTC.

This chain connects TRBV29-1 to TRBJ2-7; possible D gene TRBD1, 5 bases. CDR1 SQVTM and CDR2 ANQGSEA come from the germline V gene. The CDR3 runs 13 residues. The V gene lost 4 bases and the J gene lost 1 base, with 11 bases spanning the gap. The CDR3 sequence: CSVGQGFSYEQYF. The CDR3 nucleotides are TGCAGCGTTGGTCAGGGATTTTCCTACGAGCAGTACTTC.

CDR3 sequence: CASSQAPNPRQGPFF. The CDR3 DNA reads as TGCGCCAGCAGCCAGGCCCCCAACCCTAGACAGGGGCCTTTCTTT. The chain links TRBV4-1 to TRBJ1-1; 8 bases line up with TRBD1. The V and J ends lost 3 bases and 12 bases, in that order; junction bases with no gene match: 15. CDR1 is MGHRA and CDR2 is YSYEKL in the germline V gene. CDR3 length: 15 amino acids.

The chain combines TRBV6-1 with TRBJ2-7; 8 bases fit TRBD1. The CDR3 runs 15 residues. The junction had 3 bases not matched to a gene; V was cut back by 2 bases and J by 0 bases. CDR1 MNHNS and CDR2 SASEGT come from the germline V gene. CDR3: CASSEKQGGSYEQYF. In DNA, the CDR3 is TGTGCCAGCAGTGAAAAACAGGGGGGCTCCTACGAGCAGTACTTC.

The chain couples TRBV5-4 to TRBJ2-7; weak D call: TRBD2 (6 bases). V was clipped by 6 bases and J by 2 bases, with 12 bases between them. The CDR3 covers 13 residues. Germline V gives CDR1 SGHNT, CDR2 YYREEE (reference sequence). In nucleotides, the CDR3 is TGTGCCAGCAATGACGGGGGAGCCTACGAGCAGTACTTC. It encodes CASNDGGAYEQYF.

The chain combines TRBV7-2 with TRBJ2-5, with 14 bases lining up with TRBD2. Germline loops: CDR1 SGHTA, CDR2 FQGNSA. V was clipped by 1 base and J by 4 bases; unmatched bases: 5. This CDR3 comprises 17 residues. CDR3 in amino acids: CASSLVLGLAGGETQYF. The CDR3, as DNA: TGTGCCAGCAGCTTAGTCTTAGGACTAGCGGGGGGAGAGACCCAGTACTTC.

In DNA, the CDR3 is TGTGCCAGCAGTTACTCGAAACCTTCCAATGAGCAGTTCTTC. This gives the protein CASSYSKPSNEQFF. This chain joins TRBV6-5 and TRBJ2-1; no clear D gene. Germline values: CDR1 MNHEY, CDR2 SVGAGI. V shed 0 bases and J shed 6 bases, with 9 bases lying between them. The CDR3 runs to 14 residues.

The chain is built from TRBV7-2 and TRBJ2-7, with 10 bases lining up with TRBD2. The junction had 10 bases not matched to a gene; V was cut back by 4 bases and J by 4 bases. The length of the CDR3 is 16 residues. Germline V gene sequence: CDR1 SGHTA, CDR2 FQGNSA. CDR3 coding DNA: TGTGCCAGCAGCTCACCGGGACTAGCGATGGTATACGAGCAGTACTTC. This sequence encodes CASSSPGLAMVYEQYF.

The chain combines TRBV7-8 with TRBJ2-7; 10 bases agree with TRBD1. The CDR3 extends over 15 amino acids. CDR1 is SGHVS and CDR2 is FQNEAQ in the germline V gene. The trim removed 5 bases at V and 3 bases at J, leaving 7 bases unmatched. CDR3 residues: CASSARDRGFYEQYF. In DNA, the CDR3 is TGTGCCAGCAGCGCCCGGGACAGGGGTTTCTACGAGCAGTACTTC.